The next 31 T cell receptor beta chains were all read from a single sample in a study of shared clonotypes between healthy human individuals. The assay was immunoSEQ multiplex PCR, and TCRdb's table has in-frame clones only and misses some. Of around 2,000,000 clones detected, less than 95% appear once; the ten largest clones hold 0.85% to 1.2%. CD45RO-negative CD8 cells positively selected for CCR7 made up the naive population, which excluded terminally differentiated effector memory CD45RA+ cells. Sequenced sample: naive CD8+ T cells sorted from blood. These receptor sequences come from a man between 18 and 29 years old in good health.

The chain recombines TRBV28 with TRBJ2-5; TRBD2 matches at 15 bases. The V and J ends lost 3 bases and 5 bases, in that order; junction bases with no gene match: 7. Germline CDR1 is MDHEN and CDR2 is SYDVKM. CDR3 size: 17 residues. CDR3 bases: TGTGCCAGCAGTTTTTTTCCTGGACTAGCGGGGGGGGAGACCCAGTACTTC. Amino acids: CASSFFPGLAGGETQYF.

The V gene is TRBV10-1, the J gene TRBJ2-7, with TRBD2 matching over 8 bases. V lost 5 bases to trimming and J lost 3 bases; unmatched junction nucleotides: 0. The CDR3 extends over 12 amino acids. Germline-derived CDR1 and CDR2 are WNHNN and SYGVQD (reference sequence). The CDR3 loop is CASSSGGYEQYF. The CDR3 region has the DNA TGCGCCAGCAGTAGCGGGGGCTACGAGCAGTACTTC.

This sequence joins TRBV5-1 and TRBJ2-3, with D possibly TRBD2 on 5 matching bases. The V end was cut by 4 bases, the J end by 9 bases, with 9 bases between. CDR3 length: 11 amino acids. Germline-derived CDR1 and CDR2 are SGHRS and YFSETQ. The CDR3 here is CASSPGGTQYF. Here the CDR3 DNA reads TGCGCCAGCAGCCCGGGCGGGACGCAGTATTTT.

The V gene is TRBV7-5, the J gene TRBJ1-6; the table assigns TRBD1, which was not confirmed against the DNA. TRBV7-5 is described as a pseudogene. The CDR3 is made up of 18 amino acids. The chain's CDR3 is CARSPRDRGIWRNSPLHF. CDR3 DNA sequence: TGTGCCAGAAGCCCCCGGGACAGGGGAATTTGGCGGAATTCACCCCTCCACTTT.

This clone was observed a single time. The V gene is TRBV6-1, the J gene TRBJ2-7, with D unclear. CDR1 and CDR2 from the germline V gene are MNHNS and SASEGT. V shed 1 base and J shed 3 bases, with 7 bases lying between them. The CDR3 contains 13 residues. The DNA of the CDR3 is TGTGCCAGCAGTGAAGGCCCATACTACGAGCAGTACTTC. Translated, it gives CASSEGPYYEQYF.

V usage is TRBV7-9 and J usage is TRBJ2-3; D ambiguous. CDR3 size: 16 residues. The germline CDR1 and CDR2 sequences are SEHNR and FQNEAQ (reference sequence). Trimming cost V 5 bases and J 2 bases, with 17 bases left between them. The CDR3 coding sequence is TGTGCCAGCAGCGAGTCTGGACGGCATTACACAGATACGCAGTATTTT. Residues: CASSESGRHYTDTQYF.

The CDR3 DNA reads TGTGCCAGTAGTTACGCAGATACGCAGTATTTT. Translation: CASSYADTQYF. The rearrangement uses TRBV19 and TRBJ2-3; D is unresolved. Germline-derived CDR1 and CDR2 are LNHDA and SQIVND (reference sequence). V was shortened by 5 bases and J by 4 bases, with 4 bases between the two germline ends. The CDR3 has 11 amino acids.

The chain combines TRBV30 with TRBJ2-7; D ambiguous. Trimming left V 2 bases short and J 1 base short, with 6 bases between. CDR1 GTSNPN and CDR2 SVGIG come from the germline V gene (reference sequence). This CDR3 has 12 residues. CDR3 sequence reads: CAWSFGSYEQYF. The CDR3 DNA is TGTGCCTGGAGTTTTGGATCCTACGAGCAGTACTTC.

The genes are TRBV6-5 and TRBJ1-2; the D gene is possibly TRBD1 (6 bases). The CDR3 totals 16 residues. Trimming took 0 bases from V and 10 from J, leaving 21 bases between them. Germline CDR1 is MNHEY and CDR2 is SVGAGI. CDR3 coding DNA: TGTGCCAGCAGTTACTCTTGGACAGACGGGGGTATTCACTACACCTTC. The encoded protein is CASSYSWTDGGIHYTF.

J is TRBJ1-4 and V is TRBV14; D remains ambiguous. V lost 1 base, J lost 0 bases, and 15 bases lay in between. The CDR3 runs 18 residues. Germline CDR1 and CDR2: SGHDN and FVKESK. CDR3 in amino acids: CASSQAGPFSATNEKLFF. CDR3 in DNA: TGTGCCAGCAGCCAAGCGGGCCCATTTTCCGCAACTAATGAAAAACTGTTTTTT.

The chain links TRBV7-6 to TRBJ1-2, with 9 bases identical to TRBD1. Per germline, CDR1 SGHVS and CDR2 FNYEAQ. There are 16 residues in the CDR3. Trimming cost V 4 bases and J 5 bases; bases outside gene matches: 11. The CDR3 bases are TGTGCCAGCAGCTACGGTACAGGGGGCCAACTTTATGGCTACACCTTC. Protein: CASSYGTGGQLYGYTF.

This clone was seen just once. The genes are TRBV7-2 and TRBJ2-7, with D perhaps TRBD1 (6 bases). Germline CDR1 reads SGHTA; CDR2 reads FQGNSA. The CDR3 consists of 15 residues. V lost 1 base and J 2 bases, leaving 12 bases between the germline ends. The CDR3: CASSLVEGVAYEQYF. DNA for the CDR3: TGTGCCAGCAGCTTAGTTGAGGGGGTAGCCTACGAGCAGTACTTC.

The V and J genes are TRBV15 and TRBJ2-7; 7 bases map to TRBD1. CDR1 is LNHNV, CDR2 YYDKDF, per germline (reference sequence). V shed 5 bases and J 1 base; nucleotides not matched to a gene: 5. CDR3 length: 14 amino acids. The CDR3 DNA follows: TGTGCCACCAGCGCCCGGGACAGATCCTACGAGCAGTACTTC. Protein sequence: CATSARDRSYEQYF.

The chain employs TRBV7-9 and TRBJ2-2, with D possibly being TRBD1 (6 bases). Trimming left V 10 bases short and J 3 bases short, with 12 bases between. CDR1 and CDR2 from the germline V gene are SEHNR and FQNEAQ (reference sequence). The CDR3 loop spans 13 amino acids. CDR3 sequence reads: CAISDSYTGELFF. The CDR3 nucleotides are TGTGCCATTTCGGACAGCTACACCGGGGAGCTGTTTTTT. The complete variable domain, with remaining parts taken from reference TRBV7-9 and TRBJ2-2, reads DTGVSQNPRHKITKRGQNVTFRCDPISEHNRLYWYRQTLGQGPEFLTYFQNEAQLEKSRLLSDRFSAERPKGSFSTLEIQRTEQGDSAMYLCAISDSYTGELFFGEGSRLTVL.

As regards this clone: The same CDR3 is also encoded by other DNA sequences in this sample. The rearrangement joins TRBV19 to TRBJ1-5; D remains unclear. Deletions cut 3 bases from V and 4 bases from J, with 10 bases between. The CDR3 has 14 amino acids. The germline CDR1 and CDR2 sequences are LNHDA and SQIVND (reference sequence). This CDR3 is CASSIRDNNQPQHF. CDR3 bases: TGTGCCAGTAGTATCAGAGACAATAATCAGCCCCAGCATTTT.

The J gene is TRBJ2-5, the V gene TRBV2; D uncertain. Per the germline V gene, CDR1 is SNHLY and CDR2 is FYNNEI. Between the trimmed V and J ends, which lost 2 bases and 5 bases, there was a span of 21 bases. CDR3 length equals 17 residues. The CDR3 loop reads CASSELVVAKGLETQYF. The CDR3 bases are TGTGCCAGCAGTGAATTGGTTGTGGCTAAAGGGTTGGAGACCCAGTACTTC.

V and J are TRBV4-1 and TRBJ1-2; 12 nucleotides align to TRBD1. The V and J ends lost 4 bases and 4 bases, in that order; junction bases with no gene match: 4. Germline loops: CDR1 MGHRA, CDR2 YSYEKL. The CDR3 contains 15 residues. The CDR3 DNA is TGCGCCAGCAGCCCCGGGACAGGGGGCGTCTATGGCTACACCTTC. It codes for CASSPGTGGVYGYTF.

The rearrangement links TRBV7-9 to TRBJ1-5; D is unresolved. The germline V gene has CDR1 SEHNR and CDR2 FQNEAQ (reference sequence). V lost 1 base to trimming and J lost 5 bases, with 9 bases between them. The CDR3 spans 14 residues. CDR3 bases: TGTGCCAGCAGCTTAGGGGCGTCTTATCAGCCCCAGCATTTT. Its protein product is CASSLGASYQPQHF.

The chain uses TRBV2 and TRBJ1-5; D is unresolved. The CDR3 sequence is 13 residues long. The germline CDR1 and CDR2 sequences are SNHLY and FYNNEI. Trimming left V 7 bases short and J 1 base short, with 8 bases between. DNA of the CDR3: TGTGCCAGCAAGAGGGAGAGCAATCAGCCCCAGCATTTT. Translating gives CASKRESNQPQHF.

The chain is built from TRBV4-3 and TRBJ2-7; D remains ambiguous. Per germline, CDR1 LGHNA and CDR2 YSLEER. The CDR3 is made up of 15 amino acids. V shed 1 base and J shed 2 bases, with 12 bases lying between them. CDR3 amino acids: CASSQGDGPTYEQYF. The CDR3 nucleotides read TGCGCCAGCAGCCAAGGCGACGGGCCCACCTACGAGCAGTACTTC.

This chain connects TRBV27 to TRBJ2-1; D call uncertain. Germline CDR1 and CDR2: MNHEY and SMNVEV (reference sequence). The V end lost 1 base, the J end lost 2 bases, and 12 bases lay between the germline ends. The CDR3 is 16 amino acids. The CDR3 is CASSLLINPTYNEQFF. The CDR3 DNA reads as TGTGCCAGCAGTTTATTAATTAACCCCACCTACAATGAGCAGTTCTTC.

The genes are TRBV5-1 and TRBJ2-2; 7 bases are a match to TRBD1. The germline V gene encodes CDR1 SGHRS and CDR2 YFSETQ. CDR3 length: 16 residues. Germline trimming cut 1 base from V and 4 bases from J; bases unmatched to any gene: 7. The CDR3 DNA is TGCGCCAGCAGCTTGCTCGACAGGGCGGTCACCGGGGAGCTGTTTTTT. It encodes CASSLLDRAVTGELFF.

The rearrangement joins TRBV29-1 to TRBJ2-7, with 7 bases that match TRBD1. CDR1 is SQVTM, CDR2 ANQGSEA, per germline. The CDR3 runs to 12 residues. With V trimmed by 7 bases and J by 0 bases, 3 bases remained unmatched. The CDR3 here is CSAGQVSYEQYF. CDR3 DNA: TGCAGCGCCGGACAGGTCTCCTACGAGCAGTACTTC.

The chain has TRBV6-6 and TRBJ2-7, with D unclear. The CDR3 is made up of 12 amino acids. V lost 7 bases, J lost 3 bases, and 10 bases lay in between. Per germline, CDR1 MNHNY and CDR2 SVGAGI (reference sequence). As DNA, the CDR3 is TGTGCCAGCAAAATGGACGGCTACGAGCAGTACTTC. Protein sequence: CASKMDGYEQYF.

The rearrangement links TRBV2 to TRBJ2-1; 7 nucleotides line up with TRBD1. The CDR3 has 13 residues. The ends lost 9 bases at V and 4 bases at J; junction bases unmatched: 6. The germline CDR1 and CDR2 sequences are SNHLY and FYNNEI. CDR3 region: CARGDRGYNEQFF. For the CDR3, the DNA is TGTGCCAGGGGGGACAGAGGGTACAATGAGCAGTTCTTC.

The V and J genes are TRBV29-1 and TRBJ2-3; possibly TRBD2 for D (6 bases). The V gene lost 7 bases and the J gene lost 1 base, with 18 bases spanning the gap. CDR3 length: 15 amino acids. CDR1 and CDR2 from the germline V gene are SQVTM and ANQGSEA. For the CDR3, the DNA is TGCAGCGGCCTCGCCTGGGACTCGGGCACAGATACGCAGTATTTT. It specifies CSGLAWDSGTDTQYF.

The chain combines TRBV19 with TRBJ1-5; no firm D call. This CDR3 contains 16 residues. Germline CDR1 and CDR2: LNHDA and SQIVND (reference sequence). Trimming took off 1 base at V and 4 bases at J, with 14 bases between the two ends. CDR3 residues: CASSIAVYGGNQPQHF. The CDR3 DNA reads as TGTGCCAGTAGTATAGCAGTATACGGTGGTAATCAGCCCCAGCATTTT.

The chain employs TRBV9 and TRBJ2-1, with D tentatively TRBD1 (6 bases). The CDR3 consists of 15 residues. The V gene lost 5 bases and the J gene lost 5 bases, with 17 bases spanning the gap. Germline V gives CDR1 SGDLS, CDR2 YYNGEE. The CDR3 loop reads CASRPGTTSDNEQFF. DNA for the CDR3: TGTGCCAGCAGGCCCGGGACAACGTCAGACAATGAGCAGTTCTTC.

This sequence joins TRBV4-1 and TRBJ2-7, with 11 nucleotides matching TRBD2. Germline CDR1 and CDR2: MGHRA and YSYEKL. Trimming at V came to 3 bases and at J to 4 bases, leaving 2 bases not matched to a gene. The CDR3 is 14 amino acids. The CDR3 coding sequence is TGCGCCAGCAGCCATCCTAGCGGGGGGTACGAGCAGTACTTC. Translated, it gives CASSHPSGGYEQYF.

The rearrangement links TRBV9 to TRBJ2-3; TRBD1 agrees at 7 bases. The CDR3 loop spans 14 amino acids. Losses at the gene ends were 3 bases for V and 5 bases for J; bases not matched to a gene: 6. Germline assignment: CDR1 SGDLS and CDR2 YYNGEE. Here the CDR3 reads CASSGDTGVDTQYF. CDR3 sequence (DNA): TGTGCCAGCAGCGGGGACACAGGGGTAGATACGCAGTATTTT.

The CDR3 protein is CASSGAGVIDNEQFF. The CDR3 DNA sequence: TGTGCCAGTAGTGGAGCGGGAGTTATCGACAATGAGCAGTTCTTC. The chain has TRBV19 and TRBJ2-1, with 8 bases lining up with TRBD2. After removal of 5 bases from V and 5 bases from J, the junction contained 8 bases not matched to a gene. The CDR3 sequence is 15 residues long. Germline CDR1 and CDR2: LNHDA and SQIVND (reference sequence). Full variable domain (remainder filled in from reference TRBV19 and TRBJ2-1): DGGITQSPKYLFRKEGQNVTLSCEQNLNHDAMYWYRQDPGQGLRLIYYSQIVNDFQKGDIAEGYSVSREKKESFPLTVTSAQKNPTAFYLCASSGAGVIDNEQFFGPGTRLTVL.